The 11 T cell receptor beta chains below all came from one sample that was sequenced in a study of blood T cells in healthy people across ages. Primed by a sample-barcoded 5' primer and a J-beta primer mix, a second PCR proceeded for roughly 6 to 12 cycles. TCRdb ran MiXCR on the 5' RACE reads and lists one entry per CDR3 protein. The data hold about 800,000 distinct CDR3 sequences, with approximately 25% observed a single time. These data also formed part of another study, on T cells of mothers and their children.

The sequenced sample consisted of blood. These receptors all stem from a boy aged 10-17 years in good health.

This clonotype was seen a few times. This chain joins TRBV5-1 and TRBJ2-3; TRBD2 matches 10 bases. V gave up 4 bases and J gave up 1 base; unmatched junction bases: 9. Germline CDR1 and CDR2: SGHRS and YFSETQ. The CDR3 consists of 17 residues. CDR3 in amino acids: CASSPWTSGRRTDTQYF. CDR3 DNA sequence: TGCGCCAGCAGCCCATGGACTAGCGGACGTCGCACAGATACGCAGTATTTT.

This chain connects TRBV29-1 to TRBJ1-4; D unclear. From germline, CDR1 is SQVTM and CDR2 ANQGSEA. V was pared by 7 bases and J by 4 bases, with 16 bases between. There are 14 residues in the CDR3. The CDR3 is CSALTRVGNEKLFF. The CDR3 DNA is TGCAGCGCCTTGACCCGCGTCGGTAATGAAAAACTGTTTTTT.

This clonotype was found a few times. The rearrangement uses TRBV29-1 and TRBJ2-5, with D possibly being TRBD1 (5 bases). CDR1 and CDR2 (germline): SQVTM, ANQGSEA. The V gene lost 3 bases and the J gene lost 5 bases, with 13 bases spanning the gap. This CDR3 is 13 amino acids long. The CDR3 reads CSVDDAGSETQYF. In nucleotides, the CDR3 is TGCAGCGTTGACGACGCAGGGTCGGAGACCCAGTACTTC.

This clonotype was seen only a few times. The chain joins TRBV21-1 to TRBJ2-5; TRBD1, the table's D call, lacks a check against the DNA. TRBV21-1 is noted as a pseudogene. The CDR3 consists of 20 residues. DNA for the CDR3: TGTGCCAGCAGCAATTTTTTAGAGGACAGGGACTTTATATCGGCGGAGACCCAGTACTTC. Its protein is CASSNFLEDRDFISAETQYF.

This chain uses TRBV2 with TRBJ2-5; TRBD1 matches 8 bases. Germline CDR1 SNHLY, CDR2 FYNNEI. The CDR3 totals 16 residues. V was pared by 0 bases and J by 2 bases, with 5 bases of the junction left unmatched. The CDR3 reads CASSEAEGQEQETQYF. The CDR3 DNA sequence: TGTGCCAGCAGTGAAGCAGAGGGACAGGAACAAGAGACCCAGTACTTC.

This chain joins TRBV27 and TRBJ2-1, with TRBD2 matching over 14 bases. This CDR3 contains 16 residues. The V segment lost 4 bases and the J segment 9 bases; nucleotides outside the gene matches: 8. CDR1 is MNHEY and CDR2 is SMNVEV in the germline V gene (reference sequence). CDR3 bases: TGTGCCAGCAGTTCTTCTATTGGACTAGCGGGGGGTGAGCAGTTCTTC. Translation: CASSSSIGLAGGEQFF.

This clonotype has a single count. This chain joins TRBV9 and TRBJ2-5; a possible D gene is TRBD1 (6 bases). The CDR3 sequence is 15 residues long. Germline CDR1 SGDLS, CDR2 YYNGEE. The germline V and J ends were trimmed by 3 bases and 5 bases, with 17 bases remaining between them. The CDR3 DNA is TGTGCCAGCAGCGAAAAAGAGGGGGTCCGGGAGACCCAGTACTTC. It specifies CASSEKEGVRETQYF.

This clonotype was seen more than once but under ten times. The CDR3 here is CSVRLTSLSGANVLTF. The CDR3 nucleotides read TGCAGCGTCCGTCTCACCTCTCTCTCTGGGGCCAACGTCCTGACTTTC. This rearrangement joins TRBV29-1 to TRBJ2-6; D not resolved. The germline gives CDR1 SQVTM, CDR2 ANQGSEA. This CDR3 region has 16 residues. Trimming took off 6 bases at V and 0 bases at J, with 15 bases between the two ends.

The chain joins TRBV7-6 to TRBJ2-5; 12 bases align to TRBD2. Trimming cost V 6 bases and J 2 bases; bases outside gene matches: 4. CDR1 and CDR2 from the germline V gene are SGHVS and FNYEAQ. CDR3 length: 15 residues. DNA for the CDR3: TGTGCCAGCAGTCGGACTAGCGGGATACAAGAGACCCAGTACTTC. Protein: CASSRTSGIQETQYF.

This chain links TRBV10-3 with TRBJ2-5; the match to TRBD1 covers 7 bases. The end of the DNA is better explained by TRBJ2-7, so the J call may be wrong. This CDR3 is 13 amino acids long. Germline assignment: CDR1 ENHRY and CDR2 SYGVKD. CDR3 region: CAISDRDGYEQYF. CDR3 nucleotides: TGTGCCATCAGCGACAGGGACGGCTACGAGCAGTACTTC.

J is TRBJ2-1 and V is TRBV3-1; TRBD2 is a possible D gene (7 bases). This CDR3 comprises 14 residues. Per germline, CDR1 LGHDT and CDR2 YNNKEL (reference sequence). Trimming left V 0 bases short and J 14 bases short, with 17 bases between. CDR3 region: CASSQDGGGQEKFF. The DNA of the CDR3 is TGTGCCAGCAGCCAAGATGGGGGGGGGCAGGAAAAGTTCTTC.